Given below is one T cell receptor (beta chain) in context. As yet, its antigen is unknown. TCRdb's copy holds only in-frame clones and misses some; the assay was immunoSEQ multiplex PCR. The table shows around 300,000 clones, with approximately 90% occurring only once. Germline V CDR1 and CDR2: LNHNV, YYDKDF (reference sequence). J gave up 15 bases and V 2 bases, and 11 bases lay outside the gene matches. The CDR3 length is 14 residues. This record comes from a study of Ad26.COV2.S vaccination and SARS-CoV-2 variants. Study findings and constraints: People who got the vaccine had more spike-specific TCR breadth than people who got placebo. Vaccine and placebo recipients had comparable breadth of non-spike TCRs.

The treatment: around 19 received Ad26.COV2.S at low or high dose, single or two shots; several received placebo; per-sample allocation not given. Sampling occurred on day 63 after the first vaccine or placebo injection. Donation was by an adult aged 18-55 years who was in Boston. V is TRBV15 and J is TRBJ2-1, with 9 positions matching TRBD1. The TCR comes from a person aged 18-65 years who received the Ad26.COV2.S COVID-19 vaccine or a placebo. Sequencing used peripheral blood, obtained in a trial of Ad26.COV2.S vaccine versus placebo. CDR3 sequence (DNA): TGTGCCACCAGCAGACCAACCTTTAGACAGGGGGGGTTCTTC. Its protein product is CATSRPTFRQGGFF. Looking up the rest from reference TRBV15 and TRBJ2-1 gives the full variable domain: DAMVIQNPRYQVTQFGKPVTLSCSQTLNHNVMYWYQQKSSQAPKLLFHYYDKDFNNEADTPDNFQSRRPNTSFCFLDIRSPGLGDTAMYLCATSRPTFRQGGFFGPGTRLTVL.